This entry lists 20 T cell receptor beta chains sequenced from one sample in a study of CD8+CD57+ T cells in acquired aplastic anemia (dated by TCRdb to between 2017 and 2018). Sequencing took place on an Illumina HiSeq 2000. Profiling of TCR beta VDJ combinations and CDR3 sequences used genomic DNA as the template. Clones were called with MiXCR by TCRdb after fastp trimmed the public reads at Q25, and only in-frame beta chains were retained. Duplicate CDR3 protein sequences are folded into a single record with the most common DNA and genes. This sample holds some 190,000 distinct CDR3 sequences; 50% to 55% were observed only once. The ten largest make up 16% of the sample. The specimen was sorted CD4+, CD8+, or CD8+CD57+ T cells (not recorded which) from PBMCs. All receptors come from a human donor in good health, serving as a control.

This chain joins TRBV5-1 and TRBJ2-1; 7 bases agree with TRBD1. CDR1 is SGHRS, CDR2 YFSETQ, per germline. CDR3 length: 15 residues. After removal of 4 bases from V and 5 bases from J, the junction contained 9 bases not matched to a gene. CDR3 in amino acids: CASSIPTGKNNEQFF. Here the CDR3 DNA reads TGCGCCAGCAGCATACCGACAGGGAAGAACAATGAGCAGTTCTTC.

This chain uses TRBV15 with TRBJ2-5; D is ambiguous. Germline V gene sequence: CDR1 LNHNV, CDR2 YYDKDF (reference sequence). CDR3 length equals 16 residues. The ends were cut back, 0 bases at V and 5 bases at J, with 16 bases in the middle. The DNA of the CDR3 is TGTGCCACCAGCAGAGATCTACGCCTATTTGGCGAGACCCAGTACTTC. Residues: CATSRDLRLFGETQYF.

A few counts support this clonotype. This chain joins TRBV6-5 and TRBJ2-2; D is ambiguous. The CDR3 contains 15 residues. Germline V CDR1 and CDR2: MNHEY, SVGAGI. Trimming removed 4 bases from V and 3 bases from J, with 12 bases in between. CDR3: CASSWVRLDTGELFF. CDR3 nucleotide sequence: TGTGCCAGCAGTTGGGTGAGGTTGGACACCGGGGAGCTGTTTTTT.

As for this clonotype: The CDR3 does not close with the conserved phenylalanine or tryptophan, likely indicating a read error. Because the CDR3's place on the DNA is in doubt, the DNA is left out and the CDR3 is given as listed by TCRdb. CDR3 sequence reads: CASSLAGG. The chain is built from TRBV7-6 and TRBJ2-3; the table gives TRBD2 as D, unverified against the DNA. The CDR3 totals 8 residues, both ends included. Germline V lookup: CDR1 SGHVS, CDR2 FNYEAQ.

The sample holds many counts of this clonotype. This chain connects TRBV19 to TRBJ1-1; D not certain. CDR3 size: 14 residues. The V and J ends lost 3 bases and 0 bases respectively, with 8 bases between them. Germline values: CDR1 LNHDA, CDR2 SQIVND (reference sequence). This CDR3 is CASSINSLNTEAFF. The CDR3 nucleotides are TGTGCCAGTAGTATTAACAGTCTGAACACTGAAGCTTTCTTT.

This clonotype appeared many times. This chain uses TRBV29-1 with TRBJ2-3, with 10 bases that match TRBD1. With 8 bases clipped from V and 4 bases from J, the junction kept 9 bases outside the gene matches. Germline CDR1 and CDR2: SQVTM and ANQGSEA. The CDR3 consists of 14 residues. CDR3 nucleotides: TGCAGCATAATTCCAGGACAGGGGGCAGATACGCAGTATTTT. This encodes CSIIPGQGADTQYF.

In this sample, this clonotype turned up once. V usage is TRBV7-9 and J usage is TRBJ2-7; 7 nucleotides agree with TRBD2. Germline CDR1 reads SEHNR; CDR2 reads FQNEAQ (reference sequence). The CDR3 is made up of 13 amino acids. Trimming at V came to 5 bases and at J to 3 bases, leaving 4 bases not matched to a gene. In DNA form, the CDR3 reads TGTGCCAGCAGCCCGGGAGGAGTCTACGAGCAGTACTTC. This sequence encodes CASSPGGVYEQYF.

The table lists this clonotype with many counts. The CDR3 coding sequence is TGCGCCAGCAGCCCAGGACTAGCGGGGGGCCAACCCTCCTACAATGAGCAGTTCTTC. Translating gives CASSPGLAGGQPSYNEQFF. This chain joins TRBV5-1 and TRBJ2-1, with 14 bases fitting TRBD2. The CDR3 consists of 19 residues. Germline trimming cut 4 bases from V and 0 bases from J; bases unmatched to any gene: 9. In germline, CDR1 is SGHRS, CDR2 YFSETQ.

This clonotype has ten or more counts. The chain employs TRBV28 and TRBJ1-2; no reliable D call. The V and J ends lost 4 bases and 4 bases respectively, with 19 bases between them. CDR1 is MDHEN, CDR2 SYDVKM, per germline. The CDR3 totals 16 residues. CDR3 residues: CASSSFLVSGFYGYTF. CDR3 DNA: TGTGCCAGCAGTTCCTTTCTTGTTTCGGGTTTCTATGGCTACACCTTC.

In its sample, this clonotype was seen a few times. The V call is TRBV6-5, the J call TRBJ2-3, with 10 bases identical to TRBD1. Germline CDR1 and CDR2: MNHEY and SVGAGI. This CDR3 region has 13 residues. J lost 4 bases, V lost 11 bases, and 6 bases had no gene match. The CDR3 nucleotides read TGTGCCGCGGGACAGGGGATCTCAGATACGCAGTATTTT. Translated, it gives CAAGQGISDTQYF.

Many counts were recorded for this clonotype. This chain joins TRBV5-1 and TRBJ2-7, with D perhaps given as TRBD1 or TRBD2 (5 bases each). Germline CDR1 is SGHRS and CDR2 is YFSETQ. The V and J ends lost 4 bases and 2 bases respectively, with 22 bases between them. The CDR3 spans 17 residues. The CDR3 region has the DNA TGCGCCAGCAGCCCACAACCGCAGGGAGCCCTTCCCTACGAGCAGTACTTC. It yields the protein CASSPQPQGALPYEQYF.

The chain recombines TRBV20-1 with TRBJ2-3, with 7 bases identical to TRBD2. Germline V lookup: CDR1 DFQATT, CDR2 SNEGSKA (reference sequence). CDR3 length equals 10 residues. The V and J ends lost 6 bases and 8 bases, in that order; junction bases with no gene match: 2. The CDR3 sequence: CSAIAGTQYF. The CDR3 DNA sequence: TGCAGTGCGATAGCGGGTACGCAGTATTTT.

There are many counts of this clonotype. J is TRBJ1-1 and V is TRBV19, with 8 bases lining up with TRBD1. CDR1 LNHDA and CDR2 SQIVND come from the germline V gene (reference sequence). The CDR3 spans 16 residues. V was clipped by 7 bases and J by 1 base; unmatched bases: 11. The CDR3 protein is CASNQGAMGRNTEAFF. The CDR3 region has the DNA TGTGCCAGTAACCAGGGGGCAATGGGTCGGAACACTGAAGCTTTCTTT.

The rearrangement uses TRBV2 and TRBJ2-5; D uncertain. Trimming took 4 bases from V and 3 from J, leaving 6 bases between them. The CDR3 sequence is 12 residues long. Germline V CDR1 and CDR2: SNHLY, FYNNEI. CDR3 bases: TGTGCCAGCAGTGTGACGGAAGAGACCCAGTACTTC. Encoded protein: CASSVTEETQYF.

This clonotype has more than one count but fewer than ten. A much bigger clone sits one base away, suggesting this may be a read error. The chain carries TRBV7-6 and TRBJ1-3; D gene ambiguous. This CDR3 has 14 residues. In germline, CDR1 is SGHVS, CDR2 FNYEAQ. V lost 11 bases and J 4 bases, leaving 18 bases between the germline ends. The DNA for the CDR3 is TGTGCCTGCTTCCCCTTGGGGTCCGGAAACACCATATATTTT. It is translated as CACFPLGSGNTIYF.

Concerning this clonotype: The junction differs from germline at one of its ends, possibly a read error. The chain recombines TRBV5-1 with TRBJ1-2; 8 bases agree with TRBD1. Per germline, CDR1 SGHRS and CDR2 YFSETQ. This CDR3 has 15 amino acids. Here the CDR3 DNA reads TGTGCCAGCAGCCAGCGCGTAGGACAGGGTTACGGCTACACCTTC. It codes for CASSQRVGQGYGYTF.

The gene calls are TRBV15 and TRBJ1-6; maybe TRBD1 (6 bases). This CDR3 has 15 residues. Germline V gene data show CDR1 as LNHNV and CDR2 as YYDKDF (reference sequence). Trimming removed 0 bases at V and 3 bases at J, with 6 bases between. As DNA, the CDR3 is TGTGCCACCAGCAGAGAAGGGGGCTATAATTCACCCCTCCACTTT. Encoded protein: CATSREGGYNSPLHF.

The chain has TRBV5-4 and TRBJ1-2; D possibly corresponds to TRBD1 (6 bases). There are 17 residues in the CDR3. V was cut by 0 bases and J by 1 base, with 16 bases left in between. Germline V lookup: CDR1 SGHNT, CDR2 YYREEE (reference sequence). CDR3: CASSLAPAGEDNYGYTF. The CDR3 nucleotides are TGTGCCAGCAGCTTGGCTCCGGCAGGGGAGGATAACTATGGCTACACCTTC.

Details on this clonotype: One end of the junction does not line up with germline, which may come from a read error. The chain uses TRBV7-3 and TRBJ1-6; D call uncertain. The CDR3 runs 14 residues. Germline loops: CDR1 SGHTA, CDR2 FQGTGA. DNA of the CDR3: TGTGCCAGCAGCTTAAACGGGGTCTCCTCACTCCTCCACTTT. This codes for CASSLNGVSSLLHF.

This clonotype showed up many times. The CDR3, as DNA: TGTGCCAGCAGCTCCCAAAAAGCGGGGGGGACCCAAGAGACCCAGTACTTC. Translating gives CASSSQKAGGTQETQYF. The genes are TRBV7-8 and TRBJ2-5, with 10 bases that match TRBD2. The germline V gene has CDR1 SGHVS and CDR2 FQNEAQ. The CDR3 runs to 17 residues. With 4 bases clipped from V and 1 base from J, the junction kept 9 bases outside the gene matches.